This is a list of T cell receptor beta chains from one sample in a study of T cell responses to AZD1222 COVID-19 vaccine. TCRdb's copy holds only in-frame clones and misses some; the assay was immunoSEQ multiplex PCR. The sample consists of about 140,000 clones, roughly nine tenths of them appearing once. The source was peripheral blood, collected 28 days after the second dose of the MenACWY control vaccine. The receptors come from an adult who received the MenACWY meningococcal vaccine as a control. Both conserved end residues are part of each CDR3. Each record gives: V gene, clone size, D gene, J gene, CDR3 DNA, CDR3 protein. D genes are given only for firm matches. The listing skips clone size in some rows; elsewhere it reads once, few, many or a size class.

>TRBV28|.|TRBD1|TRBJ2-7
TGTGCCAGCAGTCGACAGGGGAACGCCTACGAGCAGTACTTC
CASSRQGNAYEQYF
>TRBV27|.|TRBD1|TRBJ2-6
TGTGCCAGCAGTCTAACTCACCTCTCCGGGACAGCCTCCCCTGGGGCCAACGTCCTGACTTTC
CASSLTHLSGTASPGANVLTF
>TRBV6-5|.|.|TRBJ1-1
TGTGCCAGTCAGTTAGGGTTGCAGGATGGTTCGGCTTTCTTT
CASQLGLQDGSAFF
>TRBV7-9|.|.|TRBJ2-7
TGTGCCAGCAGCTTAGAGGTCATAGGGTACGAGCAGTACTTC
CASSLEVIGYEQYF
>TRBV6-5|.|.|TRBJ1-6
TGTGCCAGCAGTTACTCCCCGGTAGGAAATAATTCACCCCTCCACTTT
CASSYSPVGNNSPLHF
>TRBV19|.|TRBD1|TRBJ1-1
TGTGCCAGTAGTTGGGGACAGAATGAAGCTTTCTTT
CASSWGQNEAFF
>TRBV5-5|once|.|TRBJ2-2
TGTGCCAGCAGCTTTCTAGGCGGGGAGCTGTTTTTT
CASSFLGGELFF
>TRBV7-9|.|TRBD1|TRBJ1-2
TGTGCCAGCAGAGGCCGGGACAGGGACTATGGCTACACCTTC
CASRGRDRDYGYTF
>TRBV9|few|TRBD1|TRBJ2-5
TGTGCCAGCAGCGTAGACGGGGGACAGGGGGGCACCCAGTACTTC
CASSVDGGQGGTQYF
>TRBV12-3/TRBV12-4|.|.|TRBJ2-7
TGTGCCAGCAGCCCTCGGGGGAACGAGCAGTACTTC
CASSPRGNEQYF
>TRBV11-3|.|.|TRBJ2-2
TGTGCCAGCAGCTTATCCGGGACAAACACCGGGGAGCTGTTTTTT
CASSLSGTNTGELFF
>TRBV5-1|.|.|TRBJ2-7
TGCGCCAGCAGCATAACCAGGGCTAGCGCGAGCTCCTACGAGCAGTACTTC
CASSITRASASSYEQYF
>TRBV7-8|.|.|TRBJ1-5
TGTGCCAGCGGGGGGCAGGCAAGCAATCAGCCCCAGCATTTT
CASGGQASNQPQHF
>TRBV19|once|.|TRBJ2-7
TGTGCCAGCGGGGTTACCTACGAGCAGTACTTC
CASGVTYEQYF
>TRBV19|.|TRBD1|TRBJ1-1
TGTGCCAGTAGTGAAAGACAGGGGATGGCCACTGAAGCTTTCTTT
CASSERQGMATEAFF
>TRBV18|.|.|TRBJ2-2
TGTGCCAGCTCACCCCCGAACACCGGGGAGCTGTTTTTT
CASSPPNTGELFF
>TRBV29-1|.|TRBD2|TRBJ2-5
TGCAGCGGTCGGCAGGGAGGGGAGACCCAGTACTTC
CSGRQGGETQYF
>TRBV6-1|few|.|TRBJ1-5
TGTGCCAGCAGTGAGGCCCAGAGAGGTCAGCCCCAGCATTTT
CASSEAQRGQPQHF
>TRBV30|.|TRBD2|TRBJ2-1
TGTGCCTGGAGTAGCGGACTAGCGGGTAATGAGCAGTTCTTC
CAWSSGLAGNEQFF
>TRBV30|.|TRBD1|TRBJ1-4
TGTGCCTGGACCCGTAACAGGGGGGCGAAGGCTGAAAAACTGTTTTTT
CAWTRNRGAKAEKLFF
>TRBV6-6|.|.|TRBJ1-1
TGTGCCAGCAACGGACTCGGCCTGACCCCTGAAGCTTTCTTT
CASNGLGLTPEAFF
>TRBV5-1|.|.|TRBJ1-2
TGCGCCAGCAGCTGGGTCGGACAGCGCGACCCCTATGGCTACACCTTC
CASSWVGQRDPYGYTF
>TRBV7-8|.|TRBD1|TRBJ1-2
TGTGCCAGCAGCTTATCCGGACTAGGGACAGGGGGCGGCTACACCTTC
CASSLSGLGTGGGYTF
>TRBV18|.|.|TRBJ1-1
TGTGCCAGCTCACCAGTTACCGTAGGCCAGAACACTGAAGCTTTCTTT
CASSPVTVGQNTEAFF
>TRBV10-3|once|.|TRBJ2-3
TGTGCCATCATGCGGGCCCCACAAATTGCCACAGATACGCAGTATTTT
CAIMRAPQIATDTQYF
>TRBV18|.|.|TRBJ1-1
TGTGCCAGCTCACCCGCAGGTGAGACTGAAGCTTTCTTT
CASSPAGETEAFF
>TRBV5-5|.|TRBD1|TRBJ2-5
TGTGCCTCCATAAGGGGGCCAGCACAAGAGACCCAGTACTTC
CASIRGPAQETQYF
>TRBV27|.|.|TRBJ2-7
TGTGCCAGCAGTTTAAAGGGTGACAGCCAAATAAGGGGTTACGAGCAGTACTTC
CASSLKGDSQIRGYEQYF
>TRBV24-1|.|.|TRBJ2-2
TGTGCCACCAGTTCCAGGGCCCCGAACACCGGGGAGCTGTTTTTT
CATSSRAPNTGELFF
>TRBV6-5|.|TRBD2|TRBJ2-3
TGTGCCAGCAGTTACACTAGCGGGGGTCGAGAGCATACGCAGTATTTT
CASSYTSGGREHTQYF
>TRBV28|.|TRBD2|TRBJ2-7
TGTGCCAGCAGTCCTGGGACTCAGGGACTAGCGGGATTGGGCGAGCAGTACTTC
CASSPGTQGLAGLGEQYF
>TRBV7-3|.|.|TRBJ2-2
TGTGCCAGCAGCGCGGGACAGAACACCGGGGAGCTGTTTTTT
CASSAGQNTGELFF
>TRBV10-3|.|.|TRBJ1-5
TGTGCCATCAGCAGGGTTGGCAATCAGCCCCAGCATTTT
CAISRVGNQPQHF
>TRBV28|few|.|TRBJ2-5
TGTGCCAGCAGTTTAGAAAGGGTCGAGAAGGAGACCCAGTACTTC
CASSLERVEKETQYF
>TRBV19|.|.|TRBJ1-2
TGTGCCAGTAGCCCCTCGCCAGATAACTATGGCTACACCTTC
CASSPSPDNYGYTF